Given below is one T cell receptor beta chain in context. These data come from a study of T cell responses to AZD1222 COVID-19 vaccine. In the study overall: Samples with a second dose at about 4 or about 12 weeks were pooled together.

TCRdb's table, derived via immunoSEQ multiplex PCR, lists solely in-frame clones and lacks some. This sample has around 200,000 clones, with 88% found just once. Between the trimmed V and J ends, which lost 2 bases and 6 bases, there was a span of 8 bases. This CDR3 region has 13 residues. CDR1 and CDR2 from the germline V gene are SGHTA and FQGNSA. This chain links TRBV7-2 with TRBJ1-5, with D hard to call. This specimen was peripheral blood, taken on day 0 of AZD1222 vaccination. The receptor was isolated from an adult in good health. The CDR3 protein is CASSLRKGQPQHF. The CDR3 DNA sequence: TGTGCCAGCAGCTTAAGAAAAGGTCAGCCCCAGCATTTT.